The clone carrying this TCR beta chain was counted a few times. The germline V gene has CDR1 SGHAT and CDR2 FQNNGV. This CDR3 spans 15 amino acids. The junction had 8 bases not matched to a gene; V was cut back by 7 bases and J by 2 bases. This entry belongs to a study of CD8 T cells in ankylosing spondylitis. TCRdb re-called the 5' RACE reads through MiXCR, storing one row per CDR3 protein. There are 380,000 or so distinct CDR3 sequences in the sample; 20% occur only once, and about an eighth lies in the top ten. The TCR sequence derives from a male donor with ankylosing spondylitis or in good health (not recorded which). The specimen was blood, either unsorted or a sorted T cell fraction (not recorded which). This chain joins TRBV11-2 and TRBJ2-7; the match to TRBD1 covers 10 bases. CDR3 amino acids: CASTPLGTGAYEQYF. In DNA, the CDR3 is TGTGCCAGCACCCCCCTCGGGACAGGGGCCTACGAGCAGTACTTC.